This T cell receptor (beta chain) originates from a study of cytomegalovirus exposure and HLA in healthy donors. Whole-study results and caveats: The study put 150 or so TCR beta chains on its list as cytomegalovirus-associated. Analyzed later, association rates of TCRs varied across HLA loci, with DRB1 most and HLA-C fewest.

In its sample, this clone was seen a few times. What it binds is not known. PCR was performed using 60 Vbeta and 13 Jbeta primers. Original data processing: Unique TCR beta chains totaled some 88 million in a later count, with roughly 11 million of them shared. Assay used: immunoSEQ multiplex PCR; TCRdb lists only in-frame clones, some missing. That table gives V, J and clone size, and the DNA gave D and trimming. This sample has 130,000 to 150,000 clones, with roughly 70% found just once. This CDR3 comprises 16 residues. The V gene lost 2 bases and the J gene lost 13 bases, with 21 bases spanning the gap. Per germline, CDR1 SNHLY and CDR2 FYNNEI. Each donor was healthy, and each was a bone marrow donor.

Material: PBMCs. This chain links TRBV2 with TRBJ1-6; no clear D. The clonotype was recovered from a man between 18 and 29 years old in good health and CMV-seropositive. CDR3 in amino acids: CASSESGTVWVFPLHF. The DNA for the CDR3 is TGTGCCAGCAGTGAAAGTGGTACAGTCTGGGTTTTCCCCCTCCACTTT.